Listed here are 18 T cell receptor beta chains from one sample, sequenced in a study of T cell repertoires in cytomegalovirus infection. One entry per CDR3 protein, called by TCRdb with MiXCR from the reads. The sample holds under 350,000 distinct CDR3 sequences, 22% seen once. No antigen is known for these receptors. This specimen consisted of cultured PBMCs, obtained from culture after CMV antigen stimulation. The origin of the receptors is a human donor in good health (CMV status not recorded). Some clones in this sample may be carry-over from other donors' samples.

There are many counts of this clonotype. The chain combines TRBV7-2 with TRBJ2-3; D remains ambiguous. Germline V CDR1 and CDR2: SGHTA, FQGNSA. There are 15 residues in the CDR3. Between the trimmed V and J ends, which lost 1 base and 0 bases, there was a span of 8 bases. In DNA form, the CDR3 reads TGTGCCAGCAGCTTAGGTGTTTTGAGCACAGATACGCAGTATTTT. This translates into CASSLGVLSTDTQYF.

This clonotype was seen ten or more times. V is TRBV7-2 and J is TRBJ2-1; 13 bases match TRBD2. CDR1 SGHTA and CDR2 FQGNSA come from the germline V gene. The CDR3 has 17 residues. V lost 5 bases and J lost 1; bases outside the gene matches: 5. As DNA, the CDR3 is TGTGCCAGCAGCCGGACTAGCGGGAGAAGTTCCTACAATGAGCAGTTCTTC. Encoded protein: CASSRTSGRSSYNEQFF. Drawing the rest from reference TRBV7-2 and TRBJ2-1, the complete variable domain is GAGVSQSPSNKVTEKGKDVELRCDPISGHTALYWYRQSLGQGLEFLIYFQGNSAPDKSGLPSDRFSAERTGGSVSTLTIQRTQQEDSAVYLCASSRTSGRSSYNEQFFGPGTRLTVL.

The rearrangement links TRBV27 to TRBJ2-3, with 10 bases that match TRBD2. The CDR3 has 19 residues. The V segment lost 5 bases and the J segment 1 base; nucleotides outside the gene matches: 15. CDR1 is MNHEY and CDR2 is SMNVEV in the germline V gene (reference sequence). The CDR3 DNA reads TGTGCCAGCAGTCGGACTAGCGGCCGAGGTGGGGTTGGCACAGATACGCAGTATTTT. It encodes CASSRTSGRGGVGTDTQYF.

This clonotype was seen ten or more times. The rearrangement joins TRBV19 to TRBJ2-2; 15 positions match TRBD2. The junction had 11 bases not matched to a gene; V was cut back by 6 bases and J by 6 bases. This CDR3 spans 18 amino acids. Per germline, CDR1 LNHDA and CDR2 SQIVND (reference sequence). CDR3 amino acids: CASRITGTSGRFPGELFF. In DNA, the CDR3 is TGTGCCAGTAGAATTACCGGGACTAGCGGGAGGTTTCCCGGGGAGCTGTTTTTT.

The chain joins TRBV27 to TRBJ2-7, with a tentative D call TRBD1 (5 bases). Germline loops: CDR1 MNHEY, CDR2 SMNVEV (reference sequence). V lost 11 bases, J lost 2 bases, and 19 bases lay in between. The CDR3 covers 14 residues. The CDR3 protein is CAVHRGRVTYEQYV. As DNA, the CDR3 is TGTGCCGTACACCGAGGCAGGGTGACCTACGAGCAGTACGTC.

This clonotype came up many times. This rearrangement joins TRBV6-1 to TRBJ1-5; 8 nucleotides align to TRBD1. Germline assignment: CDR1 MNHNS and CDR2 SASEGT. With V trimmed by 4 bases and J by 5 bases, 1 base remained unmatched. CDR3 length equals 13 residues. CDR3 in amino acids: CASSATGDQPQHF. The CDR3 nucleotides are TGTGCCAGCAGTGCGACAGGGGATCAGCCCCAGCATTTT.

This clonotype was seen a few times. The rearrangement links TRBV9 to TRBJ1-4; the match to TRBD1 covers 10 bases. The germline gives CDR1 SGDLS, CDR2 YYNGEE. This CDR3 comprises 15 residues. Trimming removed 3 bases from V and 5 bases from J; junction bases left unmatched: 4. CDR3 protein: CASSGRTGGNEKLFF. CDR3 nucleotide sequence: TGTGCCAGCAGCGGCCGGACAGGGGGAAATGAAAAACTGTTTTTT. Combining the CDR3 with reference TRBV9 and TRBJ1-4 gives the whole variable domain DSGVTQTPKHLITATGQRVTLRCSPRSGDLSVYWYQQSLDQGLQFLIQYYNGEERAKGNILERFSAQQFPDLHSELNLSSLELGDSALYFCASSGRTGGNEKLFFGSGTQLSVL.

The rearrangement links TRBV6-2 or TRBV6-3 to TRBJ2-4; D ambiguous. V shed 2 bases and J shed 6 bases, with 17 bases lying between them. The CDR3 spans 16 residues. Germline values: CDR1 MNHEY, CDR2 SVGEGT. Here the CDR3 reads CASSYLRSDDVNIQYF. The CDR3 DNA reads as TGTGCCAGCAGTTACCTACGGAGCGACGACGTAAACATTCAGTACTTC.

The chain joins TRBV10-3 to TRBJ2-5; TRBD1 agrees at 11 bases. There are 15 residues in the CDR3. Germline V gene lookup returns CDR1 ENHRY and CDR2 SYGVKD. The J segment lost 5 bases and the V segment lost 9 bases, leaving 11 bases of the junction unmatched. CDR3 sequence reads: CAISTDRGLGETQYF. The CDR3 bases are TGTGCCATTTCGACGGACAGGGGGCTGGGTGAGACCCAGTACTTC.

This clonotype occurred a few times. The CDR3 loop reads CASTPAGGQSETQYF. The CDR3 nucleotides read TGTGCCAGCACCCCAGCGGGAGGGCAAAGTGAGACCCAGTACTTC. The rearrangement links TRBV6-2 or TRBV6-3 to TRBJ2-5; 10 nucleotides line up with TRBD2. This CDR3 is 15 amino acids long. CDR1 and CDR2 (germline): MNHEY, SVGEGT. The V and J ends lost 7 bases and 5 bases, in that order; junction bases with no gene match: 10.

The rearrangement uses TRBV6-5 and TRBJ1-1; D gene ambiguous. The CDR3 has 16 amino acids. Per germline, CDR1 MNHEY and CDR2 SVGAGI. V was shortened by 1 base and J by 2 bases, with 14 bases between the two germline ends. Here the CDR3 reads CASSYFGPGLNTEAFF. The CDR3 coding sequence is TGTGCCAGCAGTTACTTCGGACCTGGGTTAAACACTGAAGCTTTCTTT.

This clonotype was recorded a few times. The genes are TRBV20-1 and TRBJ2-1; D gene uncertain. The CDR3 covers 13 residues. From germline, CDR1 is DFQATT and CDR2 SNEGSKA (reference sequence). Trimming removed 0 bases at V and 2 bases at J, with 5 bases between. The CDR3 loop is CSAREQTYNEQFF. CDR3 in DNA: TGCAGTGCTAGAGAACAAACCTACAATGAGCAGTTCTTC.

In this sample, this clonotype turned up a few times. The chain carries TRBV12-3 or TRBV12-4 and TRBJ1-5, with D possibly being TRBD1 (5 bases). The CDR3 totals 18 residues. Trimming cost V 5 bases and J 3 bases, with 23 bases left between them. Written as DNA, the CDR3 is TGTGCCAGCAGTCCCCGCCCGAGGATAGGGGTAGACAATCAGCCCCAGCATTTT. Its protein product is CASSPRPRIGVDNQPQHF.

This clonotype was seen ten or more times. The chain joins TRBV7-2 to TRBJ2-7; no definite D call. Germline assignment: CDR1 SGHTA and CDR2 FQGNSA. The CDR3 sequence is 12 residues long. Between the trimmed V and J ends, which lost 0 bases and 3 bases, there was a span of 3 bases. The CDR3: CASSLAVYEQYF. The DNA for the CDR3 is TGTGCCAGCAGCTTAGCAGTCTACGAGCAGTACTTC.

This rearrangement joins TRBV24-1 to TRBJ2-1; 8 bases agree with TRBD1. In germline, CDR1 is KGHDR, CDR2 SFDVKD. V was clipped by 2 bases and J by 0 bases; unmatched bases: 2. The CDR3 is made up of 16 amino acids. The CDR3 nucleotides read TGTGCCACCAGTGATTCAACAGGGGGCTCCTACAATGAGCAGTTCTTC. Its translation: CATSDSTGGSYNEQFF.

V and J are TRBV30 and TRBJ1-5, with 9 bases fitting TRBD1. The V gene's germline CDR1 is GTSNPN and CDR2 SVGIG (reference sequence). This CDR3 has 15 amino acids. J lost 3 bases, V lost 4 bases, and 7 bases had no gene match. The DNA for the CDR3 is TGTGCCTGGACGCCGGGGACAGGGTACAATCAGCCCCAGCATTTT. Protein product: CAWTPGTGYNQPQHF. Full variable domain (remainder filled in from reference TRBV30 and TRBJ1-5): SQTIHQWPATLVQPVGSPLSLECTVEGTSNPNLYWYRQAAGRGLQLLFYSVGIGQISSEVPQNLSASRPQDRQFILSSKKLLLSDSGFYLCAWTPGTGYNQPQHFGDGTRLSIL.

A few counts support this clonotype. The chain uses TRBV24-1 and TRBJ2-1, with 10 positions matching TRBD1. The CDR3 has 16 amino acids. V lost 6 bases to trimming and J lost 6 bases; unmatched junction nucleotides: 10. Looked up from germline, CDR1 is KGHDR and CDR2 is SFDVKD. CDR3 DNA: TGTGCCACCAGTCCACCCGGGACAGGGGATGTCAATGAGCAGTTCTTC. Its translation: CATSPPGTGDVNEQFF.

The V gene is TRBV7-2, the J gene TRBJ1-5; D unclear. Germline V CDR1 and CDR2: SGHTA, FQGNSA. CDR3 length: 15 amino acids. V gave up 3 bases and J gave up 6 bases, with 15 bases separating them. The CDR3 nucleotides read TGTGCCAGCAGCTTGGCGGCGGGTCGGCCTCAGCCCCAGCATTTT. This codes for CASSLAAGRPQPQHF.